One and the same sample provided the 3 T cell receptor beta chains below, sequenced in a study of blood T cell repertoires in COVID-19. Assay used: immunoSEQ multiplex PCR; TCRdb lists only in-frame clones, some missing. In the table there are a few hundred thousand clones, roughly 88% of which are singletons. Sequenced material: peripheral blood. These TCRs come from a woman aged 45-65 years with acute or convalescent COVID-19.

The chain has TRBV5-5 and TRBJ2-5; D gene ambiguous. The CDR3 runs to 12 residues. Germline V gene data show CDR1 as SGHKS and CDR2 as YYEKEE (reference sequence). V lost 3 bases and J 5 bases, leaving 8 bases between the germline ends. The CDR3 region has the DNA TGTGCCAGCAGCTATCTAACGGAGACCCAGTACTTC. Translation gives CASSYLTETQYF.

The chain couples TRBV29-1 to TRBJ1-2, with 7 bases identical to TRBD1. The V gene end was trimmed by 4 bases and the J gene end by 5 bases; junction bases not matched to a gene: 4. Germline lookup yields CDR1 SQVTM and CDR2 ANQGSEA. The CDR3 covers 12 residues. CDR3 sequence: CSVAGTAYGYTF. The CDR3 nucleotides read TGCAGCGTTGCCGGGACAGCATATGGCTACACCTTC.

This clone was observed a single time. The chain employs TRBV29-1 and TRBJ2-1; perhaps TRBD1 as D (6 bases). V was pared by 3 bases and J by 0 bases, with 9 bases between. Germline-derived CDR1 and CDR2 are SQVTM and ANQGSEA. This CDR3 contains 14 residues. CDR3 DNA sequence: TGCAGCGTTGAGTCAGGGGTCTCCTACAATGAGCAGTTCTTC. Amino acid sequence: CSVESGVSYNEQFF.